Following are 27 T cell receptor beta chains from one sample sequenced in a study of radiotherapy plus CTLA-4 blockade in lung cancer. Some clones are missing from TCRdb's copy, which holds only in-frame ones; the method was immunoSEQ multiplex PCR. The table lists about 51,000 clones, roughly 77% of them singletons, with over 2% in the top ten. The source was peripheral blood, collected from a patient treated with radiotherapy plus ipilimumab. The receptors were gathered from a human donor with non-small cell lung cancer whose response to radiotherapy plus ipilimumab could not be evaluated.

This chain joins TRBV4-1 and TRBJ2-3; 9 positions match TRBD2. The V and J ends lost 5 bases and 4 bases, in that order; junction bases with no gene match: 10. Germline CDR1 is MGHRA and CDR2 is YSYEKL. This CDR3 region has 16 residues. CDR3 coding DNA: TGCGCCAGCAGCTCAGTACCGGGACTAGCATCAGATACGCAGTATTTT. Translation gives CASSSVPGLASDTQYF.

A few counts support this clone. The chain recombines TRBV5-1 with TRBJ2-5; 15 positions agree with TRBD2. This CDR3 contains 15 residues. Losses at the gene ends were 7 bases for V and 3 bases for J; bases not matched to a gene: 4. Germline lookup yields CDR1 SGHRS and CDR2 YFSETQ. The CDR3 protein is CASGRTSGGEETQYF. The CDR3 bases are TGCGCCAGCGGGAGGACTAGCGGGGGGGAAGAGACCCAGTACTTC.

The chain links TRBV14 to TRBJ2-5; TRBD2 might be the D (5 bases). V was cut by 0 bases and J by 3 bases, with 14 bases left in between. Germline lookup yields CDR1 SGHDN and CDR2 FVKESK. The CDR3 spans 16 residues. CDR3 residues: CASSQDLGNLKETQYF. DNA of the CDR3: TGTGCCAGCAGCCAAGATCTCGGGAACTTAAAAGAGACCCAGTACTTC.

This sequence joins TRBV5-4 and TRBJ2-3; TRBD2 agrees at 7 bases. Losses at the gene ends were 5 bases for V and 3 bases for J; bases not matched to a gene: 9. The CDR3 sequence is 15 residues long. CDR1 SGHNT and CDR2 YYREEE come from the germline V gene (reference sequence). CDR3 sequence: CASSWGGGGTDTQYF. CDR3 sequence (DNA): TGTGCCAGCAGTTGGGGGGGTGGGGGTACAGATACGCAGTATTTT.

The chain couples TRBV9 to TRBJ2-5, with TRBD2 matching over 8 bases. The J call may be faulty, since TRBJ2-7 better matches the DNA end. The CDR3 covers 14 residues. CDR1 is SGDLS and CDR2 is YYNGEE in the germline V gene. CDR3 sequence reads: CASSAGREVYEQYF. CDR3 DNA: TGTGCCAGCAGCGCCGGGCGGGAGGTCTACGAGCAGTACTTC.

The genes are TRBV29-1 and TRBJ1-1, with 7 bases fitting TRBD1. J gave up 4 bases and V 1 base, and 9 bases lay outside the gene matches. The CDR3 sequence is 15 residues long. CDR1 and CDR2 from the germline V gene are SQVTM and ANQGSEA. The CDR3 loop is CSVEASRRGSTEAFF. In DNA form, the CDR3 reads TGCAGCGTTGAAGCAAGTCGCAGGGGGAGCACTGAAGCTTTCTTT.

The rearrangement joins TRBV27 to TRBJ2-3, with 8 bases that match TRBD2. Germline V gives CDR1 MNHEY, CDR2 SMNVEV (reference sequence). V shed 4 bases, J shed 3 bases, and the junction held 6 bases outside the gene matches. This CDR3 region has 15 residues. The CDR3 bases are TGTGCCAGCAGTTCCGGGGGGGGCGGAACAGATACGCAGTATTTT. Translated, it gives CASSSGGGGTDTQYF.

This clone was counted only a few times. V usage is TRBV4-3 and J usage is TRBJ2-7, with 9 positions matching TRBD1. The germline V gene has CDR1 LGHNA and CDR2 YSLEER. J gave up 1 base and V 3 bases, and 4 bases lay outside the gene matches. The CDR3 has 15 residues. The CDR3 region has the DNA TGCGCCAGCAGCCACCACGGGACAGGGTCCTACGAGCAGTACTTC. Encoded protein: CASSHHGTGSYEQYF.

V usage is TRBV6-4 and J usage is TRBJ2-7; D not certain. The CDR3 is made up of 16 amino acids. Per the germline V gene, CDR1 is MRHNA and CDR2 is SNTAGT. The ends were cut back, 4 bases at V and 2 bases at J, with 18 bases in the middle. The CDR3 reads CASSAQTTARAYEQYF. The CDR3 DNA follows: TGTGCCAGCAGTGCCCAAACGACTGCCAGAGCCTACGAGCAGTACTTC.

This chain uses TRBV5-4 with TRBJ2-5; TRBD1 agrees at 9 bases. TRBJ2-7 explains the end of the DNA better; the J call may be wrong. CDR3 length: 14 residues. Germline V gene sequence: CDR1 SGHNT, CDR2 YYREEE (reference sequence). As DNA, the CDR3 is TGTGCCAGCAGAGGAGGGACAGGGCCCTACGAGCAGTACTTC. Translation: CASRGGTGPYEQYF.

The genes are TRBV10-2 and TRBJ2-7; D possibly corresponds to TRBD2 (5 bases). V was clipped by 0 bases and J by 2 bases, with 11 bases between them. The germline CDR1 and CDR2 sequences are WSHSY and SAAADI. CDR3 length: 15 residues. The DNA for the CDR3 is TGCGCCAGCAGTGAGTCGAGCGGACCCCCCTACGAGCAGTACTTC. Protein sequence: CASSESSGPPYEQYF.

In its sample, this clone was seen a few times. The chain couples TRBV27 to TRBJ1-3; perhaps TRBD1 as D (5 bases). Germline CDR1 reads MNHEY; CDR2 reads SMNVEV (reference sequence). Trimming stripped 6 bases from V and 0 bases from J, with 12 bases between. There are 15 residues in the CDR3. The CDR3 spells CASSRGLASGNTIYF. The CDR3 DNA is TGTGCCAGCAGCCGGGGACTGGCCTCTGGAAACACCATATATTTT.

This sequence joins TRBV9 and TRBJ1-3; maybe TRBD1 (6 bases). The ends were cut back, 4 bases at V and 4 bases at J, with 12 bases in the middle. CDR1 and CDR2 from the germline V gene are SGDLS and YYNGEE. The CDR3 spans 14 residues. Written as DNA, the CDR3 is TGTGCCAGCAGCTCGGGGGGGGCCGGAAACACCATATATTTT. Its translation: CASSSGGAGNTIYF.

This chain links TRBV18 with TRBJ2-1; D ambiguous. V lost 0 bases and J 6 bases, leaving 9 bases between the germline ends. Germline V lookup: CDR1 KGHSH, CDR2 LQKENI. The CDR3 has 14 residues. The CDR3 nucleotides are TGTGCCAGCTCACCACCGGCCCAACGCAATGAGCAGTTCTTC. Its protein product is CASSPPAQRNEQFF.

The chain employs TRBV6-5 and TRBJ2-7, with 11 bases lining up with TRBD2. This CDR3 spans 14 amino acids. Germline-derived CDR1 and CDR2 are MNHEY and SVGAGI. The V and J ends lost 5 bases and 3 bases, in that order; junction bases with no gene match: 3. The CDR3 protein is CASSRTSGHYEQYF. The CDR3 DNA sequence: TGTGCCAGCAGTCGGACTAGCGGGCACTACGAGCAGTACTTC.

In its sample, this clone was seen once. Other DNA sequences in this specimen translate into the identical CDR3. This sequence joins TRBV4-2 and TRBJ2-7, with D perhaps TRBD2 (5 bases). With 0 bases removed from V and 7 bases from J, the gap between germline ends came to 7 bases. CDR1 LGHNA and CDR2 YNFKEQ come from the germline V gene. CDR3 size: 12 residues. This CDR3 reads CASSQDTGEQYF. The CDR3 bases are TGTGCCAGCAGCCAAGATACGGGGGAGCAGTACTTC.

The gene calls are TRBV9 and TRBJ1-6; D possibly corresponds to TRBD1 (5 bases). Trimming pared 0 bases from V and 4 bases from J, leaving 8 bases between. Germline V gives CDR1 SGDLS, CDR2 YYNGEE. The CDR3 sequence is 15 residues long. The CDR3 reads CASSVDAGYNSPLHF. CDR3 nucleotides: TGTGCCAGCAGCGTAGATGCAGGGTATAATTCACCCCTCCACTTT. Together with reference TRBV9 and TRBJ1-6, the CDR3 gives the full variable domain: DSGVTQTPKHLITATGQRVTLRCSPRSGDLSVYWYQQSLDQGLQFLIQYYNGEERAKGNILERFSAQQFPDLHSELNLSSLELGDSALYFCASSVDAGYNSPLHFGNGTRLTVT.

V is TRBV19 and J is TRBJ2-7; 8 bases are a match to TRBD1. In germline, CDR1 is LNHDA, CDR2 SQIVND (reference sequence). The CDR3 has 14 residues. Trimming at V came to 4 bases and at J to 2 bases, leaving 4 bases not matched to a gene. The CDR3, as DNA: TGTGCCAGTAGTAAGCAGGGACAGGCCTACGAGCAGTACTTC. This translates into CASSKQGQAYEQYF.

V is TRBV2 and J is TRBJ2-3; D is perhaps TRBD2 (5 bases). The CDR3 loop spans 14 amino acids. CDR1 and CDR2 (germline): SNHLY, FYNNEI. Trimming cost V 7 bases and J 6 bases, with 17 bases left between them. CDR3 sequence reads: CASKRVVSKDTQYF. CDR3 nucleotides: TGTGCCAGCAAGAGGGTCGTATCTAAGGATACGCAGTATTTT.

This chain uses TRBV30 with TRBJ1-4, with TRBD1 matching over 10 bases. The CDR3 has 17 amino acids. In germline, CDR1 is GTSNPN, CDR2 SVGIG (reference sequence). V lost 1 base, J lost 0 bases, and 5 bases stayed unmatched. CDR3 loop: CAWSGDRGLATNEKLFF. CDR3 DNA: TGTGCCTGGAGTGGGGACAGGGGCCTTGCAACTAATGAAAAACTGTTTTTT.

This clone was seen more than once but under ten times. V is TRBV5-4 and J is TRBJ1-4, with TRBD1 matching 8 bases. Germline V CDR1 and CDR2: SGHNT, YYREEE (reference sequence). This CDR3 comprises 15 residues. Trimming cost V 3 bases and J 8 bases; bases outside gene matches: 9. This chain's CDR3 is CASSSDRVGGEKLFF. The DNA for the CDR3 is TGTGCCAGCAGCTCGGACAGGGTGGGAGGAGAAAAACTGTTTTTT.

Here the CDR3 reads CASSQEEGEGYTF. DNA of the CDR3: TGCGCCAGCAGCCAGGAGGAGGGAGAGGGCTACACCTTC. V usage is TRBV5-1 and J usage is TRBJ1-2; D is undetermined. Germline V gene lookup returns CDR1 SGHRS and CDR2 YFSETQ. V lost 4 bases and J lost 8, with 15 bases in between. The CDR3 is 13 amino acids.

The table lists this clone with a few counts. The gene calls are TRBV6-6 and TRBJ2-5; 11 bases map to TRBD2. The germline V gene has CDR1 MNHNY and CDR2 SVGAGI (reference sequence). V gave up 5 bases and J gave up 3 bases; unmatched junction bases: 5. The CDR3 extends over 15 amino acids. The CDR3 spells CASSRPGLAEETQYF. CDR3 DNA sequence: TGTGCCAGCAGTCGACCGGGACTAGCGGAAGAGACCCAGTACTTC.

The V gene is TRBV7-9, the J gene TRBJ2-1; no clear D. The CDR3 consists of 14 residues. From germline, CDR1 is SEHNR and CDR2 FQNEAQ (reference sequence). The germline V and J ends were trimmed by 5 bases and 6 bases, with 14 bases remaining between them. The CDR3: CASSPQGAGNEQFF. The DNA for the CDR3 is TGTGCCAGCAGCCCCCAAGGAGCCGGCAATGAGCAGTTCTTC.

There are a few counts of this clone. CDR3 DNA sequence: TGTGCCAGCAGCTATCAGGGGTTCGGAAACACCATATATTTT. This translates into CASSYQGFGNTIYF. The chain uses TRBV7-2 and TRBJ1-3, with D perhaps TRBD1 (6 bases). The CDR3 consists of 14 residues. Per germline, CDR1 SGHTA and CDR2 FQGNSA. V lost 4 bases, J lost 4 bases, and 11 bases lay in between.

The rearrangement links TRBV4-1 to TRBJ2-1, with TRBD1 matching 10 bases. The ends lost 5 bases at V and 8 bases at J; junction bases unmatched: 12. Germline CDR1 reads MGHRA; CDR2 reads YSYEKL. This CDR3 has 16 residues. For the CDR3, the DNA is TGCGCCAGCAGCTCGACCCCGGGACAGGGGACCCATGAGCAGTTCTTC. This translates into CASSSTPGQGTHEQFF.

The chain has TRBV6-5 and TRBJ1-6; D ambiguous. Trimming pared 6 bases from V and 7 bases from J, leaving 10 bases between. Germline-derived CDR1 and CDR2 are MNHEY and SVGAGI. The CDR3 is made up of 13 amino acids. The CDR3 DNA follows: TGTGCCAGCAGCCAGACTAGGAATTCACCCCTCCACTTT. Translating it yields CASSQTRNSPLHF.